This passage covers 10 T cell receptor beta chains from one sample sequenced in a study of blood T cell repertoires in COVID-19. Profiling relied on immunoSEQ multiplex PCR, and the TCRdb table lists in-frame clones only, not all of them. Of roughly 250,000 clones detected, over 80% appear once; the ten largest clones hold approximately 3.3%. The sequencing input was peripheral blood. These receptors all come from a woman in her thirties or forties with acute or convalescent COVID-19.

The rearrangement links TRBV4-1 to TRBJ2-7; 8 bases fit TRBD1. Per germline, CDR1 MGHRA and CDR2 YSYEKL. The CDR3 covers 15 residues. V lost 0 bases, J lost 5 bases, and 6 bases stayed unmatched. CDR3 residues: CASSQEDRANNEQYV. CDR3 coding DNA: TGCGCCAGCAGCCAAGAGGACAGGGCCAATAACGAGCAGTACGTC.

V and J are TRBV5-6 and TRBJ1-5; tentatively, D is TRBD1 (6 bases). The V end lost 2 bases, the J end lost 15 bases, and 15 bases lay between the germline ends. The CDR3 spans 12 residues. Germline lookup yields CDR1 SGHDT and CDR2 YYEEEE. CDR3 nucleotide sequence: TGTGCCAGCAGCTTTGGTGGGGACAAGTGGCATTTT. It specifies CASSFGGDKWHF.

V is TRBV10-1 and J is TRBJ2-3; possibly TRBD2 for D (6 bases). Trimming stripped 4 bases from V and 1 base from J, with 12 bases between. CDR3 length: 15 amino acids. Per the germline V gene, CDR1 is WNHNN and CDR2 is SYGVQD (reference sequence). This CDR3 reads CASSARAGGTDTQYF. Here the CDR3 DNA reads TGCGCCAGCAGTGCCAGAGCGGGCGGCACAGATACGCAGTATTTT.

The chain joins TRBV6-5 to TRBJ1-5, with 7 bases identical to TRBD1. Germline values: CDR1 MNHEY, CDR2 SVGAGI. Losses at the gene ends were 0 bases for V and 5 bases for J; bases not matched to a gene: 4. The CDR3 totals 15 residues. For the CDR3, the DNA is TGTGCCAGCAGTTACTCGGTCACAGGGGATCAGCCCCAGCATTTT. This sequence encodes CASSYSVTGDQPQHF.

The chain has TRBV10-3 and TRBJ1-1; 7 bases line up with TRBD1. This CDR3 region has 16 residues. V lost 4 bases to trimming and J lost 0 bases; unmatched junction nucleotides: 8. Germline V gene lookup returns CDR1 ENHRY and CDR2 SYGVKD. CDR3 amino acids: CAISGTGAGMNTEAFF. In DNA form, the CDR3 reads TGTGCCATCAGTGGAACAGGGGCGGGGATGAACACTGAAGCTTTCTTT.

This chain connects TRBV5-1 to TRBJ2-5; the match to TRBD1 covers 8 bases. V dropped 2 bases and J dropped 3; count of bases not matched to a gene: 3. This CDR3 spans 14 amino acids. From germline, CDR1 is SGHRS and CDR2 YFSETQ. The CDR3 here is CASSLLGQEETQYF. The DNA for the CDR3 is TGCGCCAGCAGCTTATTGGGACAGGAAGAGACCCAGTACTTC.

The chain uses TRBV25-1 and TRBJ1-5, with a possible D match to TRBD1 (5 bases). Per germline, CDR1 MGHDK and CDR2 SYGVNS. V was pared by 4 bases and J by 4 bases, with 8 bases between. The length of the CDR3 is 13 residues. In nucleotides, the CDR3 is TGTGCCAGCAGTGTGCAGGGTAATCAGCCCCAGCATTTT. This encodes CASSVQGNQPQHF.

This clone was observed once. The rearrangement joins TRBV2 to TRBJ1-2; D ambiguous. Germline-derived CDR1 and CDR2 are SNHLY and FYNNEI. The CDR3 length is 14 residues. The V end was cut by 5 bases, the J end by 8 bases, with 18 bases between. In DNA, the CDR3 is TGTGCCAGCAGTTACACCTCCGGGGTTGGGGGCTACACCTTC. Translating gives CASSYTSGVGGYTF.

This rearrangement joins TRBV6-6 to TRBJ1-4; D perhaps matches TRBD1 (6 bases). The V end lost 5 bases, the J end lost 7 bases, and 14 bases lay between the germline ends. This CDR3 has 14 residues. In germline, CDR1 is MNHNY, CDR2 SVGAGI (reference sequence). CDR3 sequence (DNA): TGTGCCAGCAGTGCGAGCGGACAGAGTGAAAAACTGTTTTTT. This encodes CASSASGQSEKLFF.

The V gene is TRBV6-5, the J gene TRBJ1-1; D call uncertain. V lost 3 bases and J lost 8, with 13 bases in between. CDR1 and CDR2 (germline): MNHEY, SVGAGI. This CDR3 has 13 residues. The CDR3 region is CASSYEAGYEAFF. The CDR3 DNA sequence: TGTGCCAGCAGTTATGAGGCCGGATACGAAGCTTTCTTT.